The entry below gives a single TCR beta chain sequence along with its context. The antigen is undetermined. The germline gives CDR1 LNHDA, CDR2 SQIVND (reference sequence). The CDR3 covers 16 residues. V was pared by 4 bases and J by 7 bases, with 8 bases of the junction left unmatched. Produced via immunoSEQ multiplex PCR; TCRdb's table is partial and in-frame only. The sample has 100,000 or so clones, about 86% seen once; the top ten hold about 1.5%. These data are taken from a study of T cell responses to AZD1222 COVID-19 vaccine. Study as a whole: Analyses pooled second doses at about 4 or about 12 weeks.

Study results and limitations: Spike-wide vaccine-associated CD4 TCRs dominated at 160-218 and 743-854. Clonal diversity was possibly underestimated; the donors were predominantly white British and more often female. Researchers took repertoire samples only after the peak T cell response had come.

The source was peripheral blood, collected on day 0 of AZD1222 vaccination. This sequence was found in an adult in good health. The V gene is TRBV19, the J gene TRBJ2-1, with 12 bases that match TRBD2. Here the CDR3 reads CASSNSTSGSWNEQFF. CDR3 nucleotide sequence: TGTGCCAGTAGTAATTCGACTAGCGGGAGTTGGAATGAGCAGTTCTTC.